This TCR beta chain was profiled in a study of early T cells in non-severe SARS-CoV-2 infection. Looking at the study overall: It was bulk RNA from unsorted whole blood that was sequenced, and the chains were unpaired.

This clonotype was detected ten times or more. Its antigen is unknown. Study findings and constraints: Missing private and CD4 specificities, VDJdb matching favored anti-spike CD8 responses.

Unique molecular identifier tags were affixed to discrete cDNA molecules. TCRdb re-derived calls from the 5' RACE reads in MiXCR, one entry per CDR3 protein. The table shows about 40,000 distinct CDR3 sequences, with 4.7% occurring only once. In germline, CDR1 is LNHDA, CDR2 SQIVND (reference sequence). This CDR3 comprises 15 residues. V lost 0 bases, J lost 7 bases, and 13 bases lay in between. The TCR comes from an adult who was a healthcare worker with PCR-confirmed SARS-CoV-2 infection or an uninfected control (not recorded which). The chain uses TRBV19 and TRBJ1-5; D is unclear. The specimen was whole blood. In DNA form, the CDR3 reads TGTGCCAGTAGTATAGATTGGGTCCCCCCCCAGCCCCAGCATTTT. Protein sequence: CASSIDWVPPQPQHF.